This T cell receptor beta chain was profiled in a study of CD8 T cells in ankylosing spondylitis. Study-level points and caveats: Clones linked with disease were CD8+ and fairly uncommon in the peripheral blood. One TCR beta motif, made up of fewer than 10 highly homologous variants, appeared characteristic of ankylosing spondylitis blood. Reportedly, disease-linked clones are significantly enriched in ankylosing spondylitis patients' matched synovial fluid.

This clonotype showed up just a few times. The antigen remains undetermined. The CDR3 totals 14 residues. Between the trimmed V and J ends, which lost 8 bases and 1 base, there was a span of 14 bases. Libraries of TCR beta came from quantitative 5'-RACE with molecular barcodes. MiXCR was run by TCRdb on the 5' RACE reads, yielding one entry per CDR3 protein. The sample comprises a few hundred thousand distinct CDR3 sequences, 8% of which are singletons, and 14% to 15% rests with the top ten. The sequence came from a male donor with ankylosing spondylitis. The chain combines TRBV12-3 or TRBV12-4 with TRBJ1-1, with a possible D match to TRBD1 (6 bases). Sequences were obtained from blood, either unsorted or a sorted T cell fraction (not recorded which). CDR3 nucleotide sequence: TGTGCCAGCGTTCTGGGGGGCGCGAACACTGAAGCTTTCTTT. This codes for CASVLGGANTEAFF.